This T cell receptor beta chain originates from a study of cytomegalovirus exposure and HLA in healthy donors. Study-level background: Of a few hundred genotyped donors, 81% clustered with self-reported Caucasian donors.

The PCR was carried out with 60 Vbeta primers and 13 Jbeta primers. In the authors' methods: About 9.9 million of the about 80 million unique TCR beta chains counted in a later analysis were shared. Sequenced by immunoSEQ multiplex PCR; TCRdb stores in-frame clones only, minus some. The V and J calls and clone size were taken over from that table, and D and trimming were inferred from the DNA. The profile shows around 100,000 clones, 55% to 80% of them singletons. This clone was detected a few times. Its target is unknown. The CDR3 length is 12 residues. V was clipped by 7 bases and J by 6 bases, with 9 bases between them. Germline CDR1 and CDR2: MGHDK and SYGVNS. Study-level findings and limits: Information on immune exposure was restricted to one variable (CMV serostatus). It was likely that a cluster of highly shared sequence variants was a sequencing artifact.

Sequencing used PBMCs. The origin of this receptor is a human donor in good health. The V and J genes are TRBV25-1 and TRBJ2-2; tentatively, D is TRBD2 (6 bases). CDR3 residues: CASKLAAGELFF. CDR3 nucleotides: TGTGCCAGCAAGTTAGCGGCCGGGGAGCTGTTTTTT.